These 17 T cell receptor beta chains were sequenced from one sample in a study of T cell responses to AZD1222 COVID-19 vaccine (dated by TCRdb to the early 2020s). This specimen's time point label, per the study, means: baseline before first vaccination. Library method: the immunoSEQ multiplex PCR assay. TCRdb holds this immuneACCESS table with in-frame rearrangements only. Some clones are missing; in checked studies, unresolved V genes explain under half, and the rest has no known cause. Within this sample are approximately 140,000 clones, with 85% to 95% of them counted one time only. Approximately 5.3% of the sample comes from the top ten. The sequences come from peripheral blood, collected on day 0 of AZD1222 vaccination. These receptors originate from an adult in good health.

The chain carries TRBV29-1 and TRBJ2-3; D is undetermined. The germline CDR1 and CDR2 sequences are SQVTM and ANQGSEA. The V gene lost 0 bases and the J gene lost 7 bases, with 8 bases spanning the gap. This CDR3 spans 12 amino acids. The DNA for the CDR3 is TGCAGCGTTGAAGACGGGCCTAATACGCAGTATTTT. Protein product: CSVEDGPNTQYF.

The gene calls are TRBV29-1 and TRBJ2-3; 9 bases are a match to TRBD2. CDR3 length: 14 residues. V was clipped by 4 bases and J by 6 bases; unmatched bases: 8. Germline CDR1 reads SQVTM; CDR2 reads ANQGSEA. The CDR3 is CSVVLAGVPDTQYF. The CDR3 nucleotides read TGCAGCGTTGTATTAGCGGGAGTTCCGGATACGCAGTATTTT.

V is TRBV6-4 and J is TRBJ1-5; weak D call: TRBD1 (5 bases). Trimming cost V 2 bases and J 1 base, with 15 bases left between them. The CDR3 has 17 amino acids. Germline CDR1 MRHNA, CDR2 SNTAGT. This CDR3 is CASSDGAGGLSNQPQHF. CDR3 nucleotide sequence: TGTGCCAGCAGTGACGGGGCGGGGGGTTTGAGCAATCAGCCCCAGCATTTT.

This clone has a single count. The chain couples TRBV7-2 to TRBJ2-7; D possibly corresponds to TRBD2 (6 bases). Germline assignment: CDR1 SGHTA and CDR2 FQGNSA. CDR3 length: 14 residues. Trimming removed 6 bases at V and 0 bases at J, with 12 bases between. The CDR3 DNA sequence: TGTGCCAGCAGTTCGGCGGGGAGCTCCTACGAGCAGTACTTC. This sequence encodes CASSSAGSSYEQYF. Together with reference TRBV7-2 and TRBJ2-7, the CDR3 gives the full variable domain: GAGVSQSPSNKVTEKGKDVELRCDPISGHTALYWYRQSLGQGLEFLIYFQGNSAPDKSGLPSDRFSAERTGGSVSTLTIQRTQQEDSAVYLCASSSAGSSYEQYFGPGTRLTVT.

This chain links TRBV2 with TRBJ1-2, with D unclear. Germline CDR1 SNHLY, CDR2 FYNNEI. The V end lost 8 bases, the J end lost 0 bases, and 16 bases lay between the germline ends. This CDR3 has 15 residues. The chain's CDR3 is CASGAQRESNYGYTF. CDR3 DNA: TGTGCCAGCGGTGCACAGAGGGAATCTAACTATGGCTACACCTTC.

The chain uses TRBV7-8 and TRBJ1-5; D is unresolved. V was trimmed by 1 base and J by 2 bases, leaving 6 bases between them. The CDR3 is made up of 14 amino acids. Germline CDR1 and CDR2: SGHVS and FQNEAQ. CDR3 region: CASSLDVGNQPQHF. CDR3 bases: TGTGCCAGCAGCTTAGACGTTGGCAATCAGCCCCAGCATTTT. Drawing the rest from reference TRBV7-8 and TRBJ1-5, the complete variable domain is GAGVSQSPRYKVAKRGQDVALRCDPISGHVSLFWYQQALGQGPEFLTYFQNEAQLDKSGLPSDRFFAERPEGSVSTLKIQRTQQEDSAVYLCASSLDVGNQPQHFGDGTRLSIL.

The chain couples TRBV6-2 or TRBV6-3 to TRBJ1-5, with D unresolved. The CDR3 consists of 15 residues. Germline values: CDR1 MNHEY, CDR2 SVGEGT. V lost 8 bases and J 11 bases, leaving 25 bases between the germline ends. CDR3 coding DNA: TGTGCCAGCCGTTCCCTGGACGGTCGTCGGGGAGCCCAGCATTTT. It specifies CASRSLDGRRGAQHF.

The chain couples TRBV5-1 to TRBJ2-7, with 9 bases identical to TRBD1. The CDR3 contains 14 residues. Germline trimming cut 4 bases from V and 3 bases from J; bases unmatched to any gene: 5. The germline V gene has CDR1 SGHRS and CDR2 YFSETQ. The CDR3: CASSAPDRGYEQYF. CDR3 bases: TGCGCCAGCAGCGCGCCGGACAGGGGCTACGAGCAGTACTTC.

V is TRBV9 and J is TRBJ2-1; 8 bases align to TRBD2. Per germline, CDR1 SGDLS and CDR2 YYNGEE. With 3 bases clipped from V and 3 bases from J, the junction kept 8 bases outside the gene matches. The CDR3 length is 16 residues. CDR3 bases: TGTGCCAGCAGCGCGGGGAGCGGGGGCCACTACAATGAGCAGTTCTTC. Protein sequence: CASSAGSGGHYNEQFF.

The DNA of the CDR3 is TGTGCCAGTACTAGCGGGGGAACAGATACGCAGTATTTT. This sequence encodes CASTSGGTDTQYF. The chain recombines TRBV19 with TRBJ2-3, with 10 nucleotides matching TRBD2. V shed 7 bases and J 3 bases; nucleotides not matched to a gene: 1. The germline V gene encodes CDR1 LNHDA and CDR2 SQIVND (reference sequence). The CDR3 is made up of 13 amino acids.

CDR3 sequence reads: CASSEASGIGGTDTQYF. The CDR3 DNA reads TGTGCCAGCAGTGAAGCCTCGGGGATTGGGGGCACAGATACGCAGTATTTT. The rearrangement links TRBV6-1 to TRBJ2-3; D perhaps matches TRBD2 (5 bases). V gave up 0 bases and J gave up 1 base, with 14 bases separating them. The germline gives CDR1 MNHNS, CDR2 SASEGT. The CDR3 extends over 17 amino acids.

The chain has TRBV15 and TRBJ1-4; unclear D gene. The germline gives CDR1 LNHNV, CDR2 YYDKDF (reference sequence). Trimming shortened V by 0 bases and J by 8 bases, and 7 bases separated the two germline ends. CDR3 length: 13 amino acids. The CDR3 region has the DNA TGTGCCACCAGCAGAGATTTGGGGGAAAAACTGTTTTTT. It codes for CATSRDLGEKLFF.

The rearrangement joins TRBV18 to TRBJ2-3, with D perhaps given as TRBD1 or TRBD2 (6 bases each). Trimming took 0 bases from V and 2 from J, leaving 9 bases between them. The CDR3 totals 15 residues. Germline assignment: CDR1 KGHSH and CDR2 LQKENI. CDR3 DNA sequence: TGTGCCAGCTCACCACCAGGGGGGCTCACAGATACGCAGTATTTT. It yields the protein CASSPPGGLTDTQYF.

This sequence joins TRBV14 and TRBJ2-3, with 7 bases matching TRBD1. Germline assignment: CDR1 SGHDN and CDR2 FVKESK. The V segment lost 8 bases and the J segment 11 bases; nucleotides outside the gene matches: 13. The CDR3 consists of 13 residues. The CDR3 nucleotides read TGTGCCAGCCGGTTCCACTCCGGGACAGTGCAGTATTTT. This codes for CASRFHSGTVQYF.

The genes are TRBV6-5 and TRBJ2-1; D remains unclear. The V end was cut by 7 bases, the J end by 4 bases, with 17 bases between. CDR3 length equals 15 residues. CDR1 and CDR2 (germline): MNHEY, SVGAGI. The CDR3 loop reads CASTATPEIYNEQFF. The CDR3 nucleotides are TGTGCCAGCACGGCGACTCCTGAAATATACAATGAGCAGTTCTTC.

The V call is TRBV6-5, the J call TRBJ2-7, with a tentative D call TRBD1 (6 bases). Between the trimmed V and J ends, which lost 6 bases and 1 base, there was a span of 13 bases. From germline, CDR1 is MNHEY and CDR2 SVGAGI. CDR3 size: 14 residues. The CDR3 spells CASRDSLYSYEQYF. CDR3 in DNA: TGTGCCAGCAGGGACAGTTTATATTCCTACGAGCAGTACTTC.

The V and J genes are TRBV9 and TRBJ1-2; no clear D gene. The CDR3 is made up of 15 amino acids. Germline V gene lookup returns CDR1 SGDLS and CDR2 YYNGEE. The V and J ends lost 3 bases and 7 bases respectively, with 19 bases between them. CDR3 loop: CASSGLGPKDSGYTF. CDR3 DNA: TGTGCCAGCAGCGGCTTAGGCCCCAAAGATTCTGGCTACACCTTC.